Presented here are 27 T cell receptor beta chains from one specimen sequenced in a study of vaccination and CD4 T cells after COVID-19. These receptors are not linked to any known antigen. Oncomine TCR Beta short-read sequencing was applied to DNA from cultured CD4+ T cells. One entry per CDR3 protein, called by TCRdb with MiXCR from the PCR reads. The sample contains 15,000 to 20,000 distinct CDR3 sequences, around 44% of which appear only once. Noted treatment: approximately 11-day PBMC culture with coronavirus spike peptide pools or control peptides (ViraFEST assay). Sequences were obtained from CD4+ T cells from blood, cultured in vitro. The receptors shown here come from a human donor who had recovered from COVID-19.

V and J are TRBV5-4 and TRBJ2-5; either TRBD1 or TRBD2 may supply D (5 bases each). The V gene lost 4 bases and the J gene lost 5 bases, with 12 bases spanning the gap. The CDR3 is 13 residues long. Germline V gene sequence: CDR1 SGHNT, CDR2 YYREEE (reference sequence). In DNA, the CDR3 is TGTGCCAGCAGCCCCGGGGCCGCGGAGACCCAGTACTTC. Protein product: CASSPGAAETQYF.

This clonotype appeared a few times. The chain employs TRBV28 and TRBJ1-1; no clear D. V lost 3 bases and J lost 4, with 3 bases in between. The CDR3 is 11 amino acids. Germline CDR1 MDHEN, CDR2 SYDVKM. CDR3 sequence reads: CASSLITEAFF. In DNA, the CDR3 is TGTGCCAGCAGTTTGATCACTGAAGCTTTCTTT.

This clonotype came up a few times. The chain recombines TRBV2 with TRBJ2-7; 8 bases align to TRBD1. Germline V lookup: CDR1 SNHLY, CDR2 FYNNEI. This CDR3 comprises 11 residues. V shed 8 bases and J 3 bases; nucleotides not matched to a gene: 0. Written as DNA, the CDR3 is TGTGCCAGCGGGACAGGCTACGAGCAGTACTTC. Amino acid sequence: CASGTGYEQYF. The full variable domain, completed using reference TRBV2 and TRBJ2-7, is EPEVTQTPSHQVTQMGQEVILRCVPISNHLYFYWYRQILGQKVEFLVSFYNNEISEKSEIFDDQFSVERPDGSNFTLKIRSTKLEDSAMYFCASGTGYEQYFGPGTRLTVT.

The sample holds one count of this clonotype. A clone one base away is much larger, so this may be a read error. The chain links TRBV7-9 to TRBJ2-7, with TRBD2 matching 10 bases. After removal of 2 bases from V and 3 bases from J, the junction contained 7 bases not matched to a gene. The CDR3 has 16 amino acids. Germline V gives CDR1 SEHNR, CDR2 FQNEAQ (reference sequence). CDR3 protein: CASSLSTSGIYYEQYF. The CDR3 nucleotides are TGTGCCAGCAGCTTAAGTACTAGCGGGATATACTACGAGCAGTACTTC. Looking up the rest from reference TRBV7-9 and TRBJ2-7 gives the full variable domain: DTGVSQNPRHKITKRGQNVTFRCDPISEHNRLYWYRQTLGQGPEFLTYFQNEAQLEKSRLLSDRFSAERPKGSFSTLEIQRTEQGDSAMYLCASSLSTSGIYYEQYFGPGTRLTVT.

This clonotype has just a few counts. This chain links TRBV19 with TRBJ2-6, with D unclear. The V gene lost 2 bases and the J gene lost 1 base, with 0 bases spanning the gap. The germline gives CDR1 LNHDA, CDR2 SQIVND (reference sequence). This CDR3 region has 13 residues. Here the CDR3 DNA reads TGTGCCAGTAGTATATCTGGGGCCAACGTCCTGACTTTC. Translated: CASSISGANVLTF.

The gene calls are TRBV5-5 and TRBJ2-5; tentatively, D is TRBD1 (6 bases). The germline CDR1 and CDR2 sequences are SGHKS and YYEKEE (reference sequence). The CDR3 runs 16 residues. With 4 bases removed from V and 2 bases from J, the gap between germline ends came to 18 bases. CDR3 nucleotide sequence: TGTGCCAGCAGCACTAGACAGGTCAGCTTACAAGAGACCCAGTACTTC. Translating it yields CASSTRQVSLQETQYF. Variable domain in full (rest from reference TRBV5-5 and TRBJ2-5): DAGVTQSPTHLIKTRGQQVTLRCSPISGHKSVSWYQQVLGQGPQFIFQYYEKEERGRGNFPDRFSARQFPNYSSELNVNALLLGDSALYLCASSTRQVSLQETQYFGPGTRLLVL.

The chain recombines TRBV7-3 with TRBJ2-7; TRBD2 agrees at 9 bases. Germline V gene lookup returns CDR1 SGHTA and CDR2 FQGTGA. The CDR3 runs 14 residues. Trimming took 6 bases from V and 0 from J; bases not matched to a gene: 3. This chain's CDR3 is CASRPAGGSYEQYF. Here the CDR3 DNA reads TGTGCCAGCAGGCCAGCGGGAGGCTCCTACGAGCAGTACTTC.

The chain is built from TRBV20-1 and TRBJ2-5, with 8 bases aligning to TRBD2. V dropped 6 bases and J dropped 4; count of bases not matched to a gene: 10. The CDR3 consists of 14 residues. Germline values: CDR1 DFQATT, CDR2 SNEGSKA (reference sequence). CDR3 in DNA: TGCAGTGCACGAAAAGGCGGGAGGACAGAGACCCAGTACTTC. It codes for CSARKGGRTETQYF.

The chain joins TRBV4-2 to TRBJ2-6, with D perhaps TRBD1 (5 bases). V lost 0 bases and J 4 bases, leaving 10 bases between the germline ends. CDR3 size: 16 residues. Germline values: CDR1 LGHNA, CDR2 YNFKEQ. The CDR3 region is CASSQDGAQGANVLTF. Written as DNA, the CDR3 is TGTGCCAGCAGCCAAGATGGGGCGCAAGGGGCCAACGTCCTGACTTTC.

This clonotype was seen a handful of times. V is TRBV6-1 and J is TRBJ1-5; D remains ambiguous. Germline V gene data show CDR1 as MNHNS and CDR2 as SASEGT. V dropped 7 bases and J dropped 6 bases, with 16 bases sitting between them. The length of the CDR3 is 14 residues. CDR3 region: CASTRQNLPQPQHF. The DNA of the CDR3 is TGTGCCAGCACTAGGCAGAACCTTCCTCAGCCCCAGCATTTT.

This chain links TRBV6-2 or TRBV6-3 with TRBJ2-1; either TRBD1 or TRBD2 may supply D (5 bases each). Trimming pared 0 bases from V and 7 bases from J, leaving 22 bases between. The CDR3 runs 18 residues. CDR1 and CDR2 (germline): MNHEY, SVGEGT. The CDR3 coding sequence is TGTGCCAGCAGTTACTCGATAGGGGAGCGCTTGGTCCGAAATGAGCAGTTCTTC. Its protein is CASSYSIGERLVRNEQFF.

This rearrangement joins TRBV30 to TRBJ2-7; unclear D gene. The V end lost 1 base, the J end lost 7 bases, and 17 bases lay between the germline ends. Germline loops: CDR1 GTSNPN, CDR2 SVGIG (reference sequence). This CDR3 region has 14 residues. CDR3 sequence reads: CAWSDLGMYREQYF. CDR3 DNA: TGTGCCTGGAGTGACCTGGGAATGTACCGGGAGCAGTACTTC.

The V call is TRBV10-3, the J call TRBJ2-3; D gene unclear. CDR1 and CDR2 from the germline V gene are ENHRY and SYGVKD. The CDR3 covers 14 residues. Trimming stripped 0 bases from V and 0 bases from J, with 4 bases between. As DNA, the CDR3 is TGTGCCATCAGTGAGTCGCTTAGCACAGATACGCAGTATTTT. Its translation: CAISESLSTDTQYF.

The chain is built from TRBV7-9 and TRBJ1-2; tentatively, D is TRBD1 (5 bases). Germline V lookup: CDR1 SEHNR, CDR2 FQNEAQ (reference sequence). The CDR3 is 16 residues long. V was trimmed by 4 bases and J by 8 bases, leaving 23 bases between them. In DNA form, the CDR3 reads TGTGCCAGCAGCTCATTGATCGTAGAGGGGACCGACGGCTACACCTTC. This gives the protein CASSSLIVEGTDGYTF.

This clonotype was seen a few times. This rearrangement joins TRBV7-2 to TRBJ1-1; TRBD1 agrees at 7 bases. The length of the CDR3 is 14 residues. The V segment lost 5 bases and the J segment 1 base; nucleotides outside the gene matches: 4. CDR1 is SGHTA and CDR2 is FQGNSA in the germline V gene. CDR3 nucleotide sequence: TGTGCCAGCAGCCGCAGGACAGGGAACACTGAAGCTTTCTTT. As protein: CASSRRTGNTEAFF.

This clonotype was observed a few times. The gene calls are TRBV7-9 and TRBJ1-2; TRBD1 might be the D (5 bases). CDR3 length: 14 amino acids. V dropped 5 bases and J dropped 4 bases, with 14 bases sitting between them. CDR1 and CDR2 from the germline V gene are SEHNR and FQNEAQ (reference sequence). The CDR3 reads CASSPPDRSYGYTF. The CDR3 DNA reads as TGTGCCAGCAGCCCTCCCGACAGAAGCTATGGCTACACCTTC.

The CDR3 DNA follows: TGCGCCAGCAGCCCCGGGGTGGGTCGGGACAGAGACTACGAGCAGTACTTC. Its protein product is CASSPGVGRDRDYEQYF. V is TRBV4-1 and J is TRBJ2-1, with TRBD1 matching over 7 bases. The DNA end favors TRBJ2-7, so the J call may be wrong. Per the germline V gene, CDR1 is MGHRA and CDR2 is YSYEKL. The CDR3 is 17 residues long.

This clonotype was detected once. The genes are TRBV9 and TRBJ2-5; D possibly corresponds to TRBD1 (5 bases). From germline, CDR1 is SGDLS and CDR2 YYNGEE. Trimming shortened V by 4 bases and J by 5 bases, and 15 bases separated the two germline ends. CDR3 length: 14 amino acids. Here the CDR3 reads CASSPRTFGETQYF. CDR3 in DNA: TGTGCCAGCAGCCCACGGACATTTGGGGAGACCCAGTACTTC.

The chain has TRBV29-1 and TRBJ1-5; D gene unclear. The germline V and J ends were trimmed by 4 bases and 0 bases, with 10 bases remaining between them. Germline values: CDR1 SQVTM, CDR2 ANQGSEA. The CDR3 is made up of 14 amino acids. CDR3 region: CSVGTDNSNQPQHF. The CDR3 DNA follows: TGCAGCGTTGGGACGGATAATAGCAATCAGCCCCAGCATTTT.

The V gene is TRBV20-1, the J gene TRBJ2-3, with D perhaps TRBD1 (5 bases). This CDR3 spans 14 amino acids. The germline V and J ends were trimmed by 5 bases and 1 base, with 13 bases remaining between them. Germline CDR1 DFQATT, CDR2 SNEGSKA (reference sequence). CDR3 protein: CSALHAGRTDTQYF. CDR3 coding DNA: TGCAGTGCTCTCCACGCAGGGCGCACAGATACGCAGTATTTT.

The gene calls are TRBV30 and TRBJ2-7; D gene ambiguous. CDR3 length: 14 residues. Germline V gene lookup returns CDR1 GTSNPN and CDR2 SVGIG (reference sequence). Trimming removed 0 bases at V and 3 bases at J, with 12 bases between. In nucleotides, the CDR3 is TGTGCCTGGAGTGTACGGCAGGTGGTCTACGAGCAGTACTTC. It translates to CAWSVRQVVYEQYF.

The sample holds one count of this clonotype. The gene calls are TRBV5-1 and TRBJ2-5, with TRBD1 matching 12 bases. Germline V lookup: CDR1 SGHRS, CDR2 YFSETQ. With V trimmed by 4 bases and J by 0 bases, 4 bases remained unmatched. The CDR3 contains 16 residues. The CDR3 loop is CASSGGTGGYQETQYF. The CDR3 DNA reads TGCGCCAGCAGCGGGGGGACAGGGGGCTACCAAGAGACCCAGTACTTC.

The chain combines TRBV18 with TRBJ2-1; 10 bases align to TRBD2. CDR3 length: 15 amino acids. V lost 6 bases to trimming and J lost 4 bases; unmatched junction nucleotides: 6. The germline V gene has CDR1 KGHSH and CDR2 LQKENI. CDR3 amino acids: CASSYLAGEYNEQFF. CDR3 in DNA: TGTGCCAGCTCTTACCTAGCGGGGGAATACAATGAGCAGTTCTTC.

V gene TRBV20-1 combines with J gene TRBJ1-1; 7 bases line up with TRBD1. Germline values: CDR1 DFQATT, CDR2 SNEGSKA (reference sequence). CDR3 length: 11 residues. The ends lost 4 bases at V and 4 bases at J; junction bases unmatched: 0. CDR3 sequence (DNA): TGCAGTGCTACAGGGGGCACTGAAGCTTTCTTT. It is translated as CSATGGTEAFF.

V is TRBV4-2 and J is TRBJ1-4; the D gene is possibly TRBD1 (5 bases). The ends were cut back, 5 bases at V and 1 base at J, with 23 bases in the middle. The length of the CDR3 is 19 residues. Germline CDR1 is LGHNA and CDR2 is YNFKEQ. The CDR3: CASSATYPPRGITNEKLFF. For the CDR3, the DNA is TGTGCCAGCAGCGCTACCTACCCCCCAAGGGGAATAACTAATGAAAAACTGTTTTTT.

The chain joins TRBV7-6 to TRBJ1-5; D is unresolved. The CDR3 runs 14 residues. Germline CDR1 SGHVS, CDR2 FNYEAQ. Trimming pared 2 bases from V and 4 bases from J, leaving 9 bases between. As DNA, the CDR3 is TGTGCCAGCAGCTTATTTAGCGGGAATCAGCCCCAGCATTTT. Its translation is CASSLFSGNQPQHF.

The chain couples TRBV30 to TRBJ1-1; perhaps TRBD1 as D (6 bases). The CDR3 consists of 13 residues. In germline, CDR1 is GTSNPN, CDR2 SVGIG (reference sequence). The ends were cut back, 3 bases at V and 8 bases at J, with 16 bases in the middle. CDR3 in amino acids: CAWSANKGGEAFF. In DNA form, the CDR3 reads TGTGCCTGGAGCGCGAATAAGGGGGGAGAAGCTTTCTTT.